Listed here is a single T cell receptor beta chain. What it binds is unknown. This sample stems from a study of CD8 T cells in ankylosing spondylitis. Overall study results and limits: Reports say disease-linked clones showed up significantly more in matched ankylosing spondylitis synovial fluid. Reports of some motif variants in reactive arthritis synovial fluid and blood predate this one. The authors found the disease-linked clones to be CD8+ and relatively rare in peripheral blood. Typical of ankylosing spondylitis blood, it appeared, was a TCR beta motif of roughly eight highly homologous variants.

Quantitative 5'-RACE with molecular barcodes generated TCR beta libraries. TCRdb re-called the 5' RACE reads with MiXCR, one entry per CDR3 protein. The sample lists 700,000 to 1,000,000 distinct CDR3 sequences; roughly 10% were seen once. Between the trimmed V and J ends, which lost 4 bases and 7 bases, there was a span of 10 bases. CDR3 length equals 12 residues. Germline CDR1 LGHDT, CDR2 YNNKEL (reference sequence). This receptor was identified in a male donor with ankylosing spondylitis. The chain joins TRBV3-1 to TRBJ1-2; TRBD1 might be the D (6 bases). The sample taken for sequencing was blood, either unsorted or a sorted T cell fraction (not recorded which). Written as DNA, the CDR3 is TGTGCCAGCAGCCCCTCCAGGGGTGGCTACACCTTC. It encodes CASSPSRGGYTF.